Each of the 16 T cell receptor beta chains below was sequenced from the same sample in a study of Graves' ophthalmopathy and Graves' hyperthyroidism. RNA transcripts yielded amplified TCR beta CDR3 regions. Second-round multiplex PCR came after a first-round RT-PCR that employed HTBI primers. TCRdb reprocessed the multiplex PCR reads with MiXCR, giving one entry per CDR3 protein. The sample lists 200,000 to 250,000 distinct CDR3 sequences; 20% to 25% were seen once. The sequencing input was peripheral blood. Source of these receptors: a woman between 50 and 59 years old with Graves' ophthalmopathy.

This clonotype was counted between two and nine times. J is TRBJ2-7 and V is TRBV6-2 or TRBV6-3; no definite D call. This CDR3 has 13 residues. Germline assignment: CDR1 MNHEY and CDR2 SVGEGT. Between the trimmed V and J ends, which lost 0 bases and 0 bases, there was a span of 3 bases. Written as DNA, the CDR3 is TGTGCCAGCAGTTACTCGGACTCCTACGAGCAGTACTTC. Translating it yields CASSYSDSYEQYF.

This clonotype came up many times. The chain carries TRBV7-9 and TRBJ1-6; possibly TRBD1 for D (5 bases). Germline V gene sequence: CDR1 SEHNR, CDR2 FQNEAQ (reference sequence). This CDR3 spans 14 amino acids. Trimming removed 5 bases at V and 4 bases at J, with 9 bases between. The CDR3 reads CASSQPGYNSPLHF. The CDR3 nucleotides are TGTGCCAGCAGCCAACCAGGGTATAATTCACCCCTCCACTTT.

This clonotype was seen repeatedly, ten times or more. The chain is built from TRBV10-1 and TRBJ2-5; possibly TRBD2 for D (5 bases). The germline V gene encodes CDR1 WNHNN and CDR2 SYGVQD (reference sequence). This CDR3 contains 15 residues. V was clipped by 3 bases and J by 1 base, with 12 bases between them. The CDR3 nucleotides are TGCGCCAGCAGTGAACCGGGATCGTCCCAAGAGACCCAGTACTTC. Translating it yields CASSEPGSSQETQYF.

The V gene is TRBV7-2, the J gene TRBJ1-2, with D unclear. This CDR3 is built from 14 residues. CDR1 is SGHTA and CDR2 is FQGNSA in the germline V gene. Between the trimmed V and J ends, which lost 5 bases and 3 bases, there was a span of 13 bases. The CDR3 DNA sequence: TGTGCCAGCAGCACAACCGGGAGTCACTATGGCTACACCTTC. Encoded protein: CASSTTGSHYGYTF.

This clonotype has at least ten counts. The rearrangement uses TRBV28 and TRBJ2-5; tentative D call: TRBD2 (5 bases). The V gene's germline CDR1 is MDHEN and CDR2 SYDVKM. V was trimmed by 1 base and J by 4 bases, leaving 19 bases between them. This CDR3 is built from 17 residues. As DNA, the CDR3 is TGTGCCAGCAGTTTATCGTCCCCGGGGAGAGAGGGAGAGACCCAGTACTTC. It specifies CASSLSSPGREGETQYF.

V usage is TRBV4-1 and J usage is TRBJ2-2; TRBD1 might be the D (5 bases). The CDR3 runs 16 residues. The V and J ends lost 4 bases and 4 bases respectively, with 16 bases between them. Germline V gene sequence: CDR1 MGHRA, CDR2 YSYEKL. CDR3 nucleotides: TGCGCCAGCAGCCTTCTCGACAGCAAAGTCACCGGGGAGCTGTTTTTT. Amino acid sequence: CASSLLDSKVTGELFF.

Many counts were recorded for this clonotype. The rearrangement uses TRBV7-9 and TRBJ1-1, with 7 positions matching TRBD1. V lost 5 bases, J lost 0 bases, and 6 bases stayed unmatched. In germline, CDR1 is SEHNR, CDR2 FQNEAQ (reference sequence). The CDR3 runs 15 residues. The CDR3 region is CASSLLDRLNTEAFF. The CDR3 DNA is TGTGCCAGCAGCCTACTGGACAGGCTGAACACTGAAGCTTTCTTT.

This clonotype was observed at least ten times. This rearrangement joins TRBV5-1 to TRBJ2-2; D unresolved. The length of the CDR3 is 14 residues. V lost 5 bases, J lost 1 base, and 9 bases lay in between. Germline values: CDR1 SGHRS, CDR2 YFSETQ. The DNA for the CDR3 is TGCGCCAGCAGAGGGTCTGGGAACACCGGGGAGCTGTTTTTT. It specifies CASRGSGNTGELFF.

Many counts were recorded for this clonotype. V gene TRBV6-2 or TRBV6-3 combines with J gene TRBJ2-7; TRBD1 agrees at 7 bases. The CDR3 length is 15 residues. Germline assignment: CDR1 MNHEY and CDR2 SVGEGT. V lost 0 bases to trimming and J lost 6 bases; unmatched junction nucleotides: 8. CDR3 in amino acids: CASSYSPGGIGEQYF. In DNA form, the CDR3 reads TGTGCCAGCAGTTACTCGCCAGGGGGAATTGGCGAGCAGTACTTC.

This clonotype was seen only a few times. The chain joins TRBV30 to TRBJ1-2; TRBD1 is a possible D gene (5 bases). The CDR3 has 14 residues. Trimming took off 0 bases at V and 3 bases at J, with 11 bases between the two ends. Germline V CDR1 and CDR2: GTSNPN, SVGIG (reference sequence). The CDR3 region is CAWSVWGGDYGYTF. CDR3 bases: TGTGCCTGGAGTGTATGGGGGGGGGACTATGGCTACACCTTC. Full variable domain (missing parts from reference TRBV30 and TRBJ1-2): SQTIHQWPATLVQPVGSPLSLECTVEGTSNPNLYWYRQAAGRGLQLLFYSVGIGQISSEVPQNLSASRPQDRQFILSSKKLLLSDSGFYLCAWSVWGGDYGYTFGSGTRLTVV.

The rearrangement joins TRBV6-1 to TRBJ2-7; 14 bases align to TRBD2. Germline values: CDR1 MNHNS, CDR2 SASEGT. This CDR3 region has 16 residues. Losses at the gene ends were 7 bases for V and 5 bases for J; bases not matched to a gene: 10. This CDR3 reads CASTGLAGGPVDEQYF. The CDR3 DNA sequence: TGTGCCAGCACCGGACTAGCGGGAGGTCCCGTCGACGAGCAGTACTTC.

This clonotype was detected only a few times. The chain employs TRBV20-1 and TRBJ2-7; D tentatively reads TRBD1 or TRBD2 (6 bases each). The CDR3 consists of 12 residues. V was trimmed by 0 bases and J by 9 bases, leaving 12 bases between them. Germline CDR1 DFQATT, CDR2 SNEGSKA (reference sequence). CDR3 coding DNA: TGCAGTGCTAGAGATGGGGGGCTAGGGCAGTACTTC. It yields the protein CSARDGGLGQYF.

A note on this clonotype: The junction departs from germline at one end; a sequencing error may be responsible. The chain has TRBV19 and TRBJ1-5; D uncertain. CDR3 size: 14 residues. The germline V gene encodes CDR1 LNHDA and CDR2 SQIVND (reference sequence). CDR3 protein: CASGRNLGNQPEHF. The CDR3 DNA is TGTGCCAGTGGAAGAAACCTAGGGAATCAGCCCGAGCATTTT.

In DNA, the CDR3 is TGTGCCAGAGGACCTCTGGACAGGGTTTACTATGGCTACACCTTC. As protein: CARGPLDRVYYGYTF. The rearrangement joins TRBV28 to TRBJ1-2; 8 nucleotides match TRBD1. The CDR3 has 15 residues. The germline V gene has CDR1 MDHEN and CDR2 SYDVKM. The J segment lost 3 bases and the V segment lost 9 bases, leaving 12 bases of the junction unmatched.

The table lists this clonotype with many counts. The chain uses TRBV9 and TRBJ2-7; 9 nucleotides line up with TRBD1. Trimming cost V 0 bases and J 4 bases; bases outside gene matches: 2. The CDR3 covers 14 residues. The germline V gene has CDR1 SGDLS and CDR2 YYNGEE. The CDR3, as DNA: TGTGCCAGCAGCGTAGGGACAGGGGTATACGAGCAGTACTTC. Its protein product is CASSVGTGVYEQYF.

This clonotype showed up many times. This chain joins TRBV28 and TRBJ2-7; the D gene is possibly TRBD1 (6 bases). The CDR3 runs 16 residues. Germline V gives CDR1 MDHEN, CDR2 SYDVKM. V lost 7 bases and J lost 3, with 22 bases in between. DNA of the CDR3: TGTGCCAGCACATCAGCTGAATCCGGGACACTCTACGAGCAGTACTTC. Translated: CASTSAESGTLYEQYF.